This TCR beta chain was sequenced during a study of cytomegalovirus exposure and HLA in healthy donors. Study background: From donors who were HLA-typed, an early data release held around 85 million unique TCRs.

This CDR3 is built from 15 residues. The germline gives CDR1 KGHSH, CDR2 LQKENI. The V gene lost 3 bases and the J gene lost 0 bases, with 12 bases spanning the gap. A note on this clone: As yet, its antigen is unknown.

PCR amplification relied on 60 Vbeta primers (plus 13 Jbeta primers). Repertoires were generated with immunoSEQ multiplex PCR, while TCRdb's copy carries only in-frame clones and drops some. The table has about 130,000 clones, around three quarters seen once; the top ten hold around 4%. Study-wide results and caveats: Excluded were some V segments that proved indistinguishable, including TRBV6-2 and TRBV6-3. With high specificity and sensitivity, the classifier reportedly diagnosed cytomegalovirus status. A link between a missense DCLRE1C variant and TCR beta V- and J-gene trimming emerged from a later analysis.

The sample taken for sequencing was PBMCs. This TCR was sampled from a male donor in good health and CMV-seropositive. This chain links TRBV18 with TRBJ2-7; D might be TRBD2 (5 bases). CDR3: CASSPRTGLSYEQYF. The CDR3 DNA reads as TGTGCCAGCTCACCCAGGACCGGACTCTCCTACGAGCAGTACTTC.